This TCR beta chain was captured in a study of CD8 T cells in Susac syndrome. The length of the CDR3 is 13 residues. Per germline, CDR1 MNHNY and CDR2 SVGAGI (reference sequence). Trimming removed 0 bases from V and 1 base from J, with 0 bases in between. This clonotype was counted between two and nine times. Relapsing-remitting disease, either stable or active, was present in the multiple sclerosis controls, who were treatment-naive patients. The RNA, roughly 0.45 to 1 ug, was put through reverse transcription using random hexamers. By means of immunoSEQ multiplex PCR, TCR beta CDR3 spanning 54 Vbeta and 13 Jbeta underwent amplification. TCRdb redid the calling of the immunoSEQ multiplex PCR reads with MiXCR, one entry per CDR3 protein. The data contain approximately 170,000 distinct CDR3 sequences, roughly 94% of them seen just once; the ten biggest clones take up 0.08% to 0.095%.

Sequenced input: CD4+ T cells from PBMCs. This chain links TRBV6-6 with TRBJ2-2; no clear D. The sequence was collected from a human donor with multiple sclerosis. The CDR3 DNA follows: TGTGCCAGCAGTTACTCGAACACCGGGGAGCTGTTTTTT. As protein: CASSYSNTGELFF.